This TCR beta chain appears in the sequencing data of a study of regulatory T cells in long-lasting Graves disease. Overall study context: Newly diagnosed Graves' patients had taken antithyroid drugs under 3 months.

With respect to this clonotype: Its matching antigen is unknown.

Study results and limitations: Newly diagnosed disease favored TRBV20-1 and TRBJ2-1 over persistent disease.

The CDR3 totals 16 residues. Germline CDR1 is SNHLY and CDR2 is FYNNEI. V was trimmed by 8 bases and J by 2 bases, leaving 21 bases between them. iRepertoire HTBI primers and Arm-PCR of CDR3 regions built TCR beta libraries. MiXCR, applied by TCRdb to the multiplex PCR reads, yields one record per CDR3 protein. The repertoire has about 380,000 distinct CDR3 sequences, roughly a sixth of them found once; the top ten carry approximately 22%. Described time point: newly diagnosed GD, antithyroid drugs for less than 3 months. After RNA was extracted from PBMCs, the TCR library was made from it. The authors drew patients from an endocrinology department in Xi'an, China.

J is TRBJ1-2 and V is TRBV2; D perhaps matches TRBD1 (6 bases). This receptor was obtained from a female donor with Graves disease. The sample in question was peripheral blood mononuclear cells (PBMCs), obtained at new diagnosis, from a patient treated with antithyroid drugs. The CDR3 coding sequence is TGTGCCAGCTCACTCAGATCGACAGGTGGAAACTATGGCTACACCTTC. It codes for CASSLRSTGGNYGYTF.